This T cell receptor (beta chain) was identified in a study of T cells in Graves' hyperthyroidism and ophthalmopathy. This clonotype occurred many times. Germline V gives CDR1 SGDLS, CDR2 YYNGEE. This CDR3 region has 15 residues. With 0 bases removed from V and 4 bases from J, the gap between germline ends came to 14 bases. The TCR beta CDR3 regions underwent amplification using RNA transcripts as the source. Using the HTBI primer set, a first-round RT-PCR was run on the TCR CDR3. One entry per CDR3 protein results from TCRdb running MiXCR on the multiplex PCR reads. The data hold roughly 510,000 distinct CDR3 sequences, with approximately 49% observed a single time.

The rearrangement links TRBV9 to TRBJ2-7; D is perhaps TRBD2 (5 bases). The source of this sequence is an adult woman with Graves' disease, either hyperthyroidism or ophthalmopathy (not recorded which). The sample consisted of peripheral blood or thyroid tissue (not recorded which). CDR3 protein: CASSVDWELGYEQYF. The CDR3 DNA sequence: TGTGCCAGCAGCGTAGATTGGGAGCTGGGGTACGAGCAGTACTTC.